A selection of T cell receptor beta chains follows, all from one sample in a study of CD8+CD57+ T cells in acquired aplastic anemia. TCRdb independently ran MiXCR on the reads; one entry per CDR3 protein. The repertoire includes about 180,000 distinct CDR3 sequences, approximately 52% of them detected once, and more than 1.5% sits in the top ten. Sample: sorted CD4+, CD8+, or CD8+CD57+ T cells (not recorded which) from PBMCs. These receptors were obtained from a human donor with aplastic anemia. The CDR3 runs from the conserved cysteine through the conserved F or W. A D gene is named only where the DNA matches it firmly. Clone size, where shown, is once, few, many, or a class for clones that have expanded.

TRBJ2-5 | TRBD1 | TRBV3-1 | many | 14 | CASSQVQGRETQYF | TGTGCCAGCAGCCAAGTACAGGGGAGAGAGACCCAGTACTTC
TRBJ2-1 | NA | TRBV6-5 | many | 14 | CASSYRDLLNEQFF | TGTGCCAGCAGTTACCGGGACCTCCTAAATGAGCAGTTCTTC
TRBJ2-3 | NA | TRBV7-9 | many | 12 | CASSHATDTQYF | TGTGCCAGCAGCCACGCCACAGATACGCAGTATTTT
TRBJ1-6 | NA | TRBV15 | NA | 14 | CATSRGTRSSPLHF | TGTGCCACCAGCAGGGGGACCAGGAGTTCACCCCTCCACTTT
TRBJ1-5 | NA | TRBV29-1 | NA | 15 | CSVGTGLLGNQPQHF | TGCAGCGTGGGGACGGGGCTGTTGGGCAATCAGCCCCAGCATTTT
TRBJ2-1 | TRBD2 | TRBV24-1 | many | 16 | CATSDPGLALYNEQFF | TGTGCCACCAGTGACCCGGGACTAGCGCTATACAATGAGCAGTTCTTC
TRBJ1-1 | NA | TRBV27 | few | 12 | CASSLVGQVAFF | TGTGCCAGCAGTTTAGTGGGGCAGGTAGCTTTCTTT
TRBJ1-1 | NA | TRBV2 | NA | 13 | CASSETVVTEAFF | TGTGCCAGCAGTGAAACAGTAGTCACTGAAGCTTTCTTT
TRBJ2-5 | NA | TRBV7-8 | many | 16 | CASSFGFGAPDETQYF | TGTGCCAGCAGCTTCGGTTTCGGGGCGCCGGACGAGACCCAGTACTTC
TRBJ2-7 | TRBD2 | TRBV20-1 | NA | 15 | CSARESGGSSYEQYF | TGCAGTGCTAGAGAATCTGGCGGGAGCTCCTACGAGCAGTACTTC
TRBJ2-2 | TRBD1 | TRBV5-1 | many | 16 | CASSSDRGANTGELFF | TGCGCCAGCAGCTCTGACAGGGGCGCGAACACCGGGGAGCTGTTTTTT
TRBJ1-2 | NA | TRBV20-1 | NA | 16 | CSARDHGQFFDYGYTF | TGCAGTGCTAGAGATCATGGACAGTTTTTCGACTATGGCTACACCTTC
TRBJ1-1 | NA | TRBV5-8 | many | 14 | CASSLPRGNTEAFF | TGTGCCAGCAGCTTGCCCAGGGGGAACACTGAAGCTTTCTTT
TRBJ1-2 | NA | TRBV6-5 | NA | 15 | CASSFGGQGHYGYTF | TGTGCCAGCAGTTTTGGGGGTCAGGGACACTATGGCTACACCTTC
TRBJ1-5 | NA | TRBV20-1 | NA | 12 | CSAGEGDQPQHF | TGCAGTGCTGGGGAGGGGGATCAGCCCCAGCATTTT
TRBJ2-7 | NA | TRBV10-3 | NA | 11 | CAISPNYEQYF | TGTGCCATCAGTCCCAACTACGAGCAGTACTTC
TRBJ2-7 | NA | TRBV15 | NA | 13 | CATSTDKIYEQYF | TGTGCCACCAGCACGGACAAGATCTACGAGCAGTACTTC
TRBJ2-5 | TRBD2 | TRBV10-3 | NA | 17 | CAISGLGLAGEEETQYF | TGTGCCATCAGTGGTTTGGGACTAGCGGGAGAGGAGGAGACCCAGTACTTC
TRBJ2-1 | TRBD1 | TRBV3-1 | NA | 16 | CASSLAGTGGLVEQFF | TGTGCCAGCAGCTTAGCCGGGACAGGGGGCTTGGTTGAGCAGTTCTTC
TRBJ2-7 | NA | TRBV7-6 | once | 15 | CASSFSAESTYEQYF | TGTGCCAGCAGCTTCAGTGCTGAGTCCACCTACGAGCAGTACTTC
TRBJ2-5 | TRBD2 | TRBV9 | many | 13 | CASSVETSTTQYF | TGTGCCAGCAGCGTGGAGACTAGCACGACCCAGTACTTC
TRBJ1-6 | NA | TRBV7-9 | NA | 12 | CASSLNGSPLHF | TGTGCCAGCAGCTTAAATGGCTCACCCCTCCACTTT